The TCR beta chain under discussion was sequenced for a study of blood T cell repertoires in COVID-19. TCRdb's copy holds only in-frame clones and misses some; the assay was immunoSEQ multiplex PCR. Of 130,000 to 150,000 clones detected, more than 75% appear once; the ten largest clones hold roughly 4%. The CDR3 extends over 15 amino acids. Deletions cut 4 bases from V and 5 bases from J, with 15 bases between. The V gene's germline CDR1 is SNHLY and CDR2 FYNNEI. The clonotype comes from a woman aged 40 to 50 with acute or convalescent COVID-19. This chain joins TRBV2 and TRBJ1-5; D remains ambiguous. The sequenced sample was peripheral blood. The CDR3 nucleotides read TGTGCCAGCAGTGGTGATGGGCCAAGTTATCAGCCCCAGCATTTT. Its translation is CASSGDGPSYQPQHF.